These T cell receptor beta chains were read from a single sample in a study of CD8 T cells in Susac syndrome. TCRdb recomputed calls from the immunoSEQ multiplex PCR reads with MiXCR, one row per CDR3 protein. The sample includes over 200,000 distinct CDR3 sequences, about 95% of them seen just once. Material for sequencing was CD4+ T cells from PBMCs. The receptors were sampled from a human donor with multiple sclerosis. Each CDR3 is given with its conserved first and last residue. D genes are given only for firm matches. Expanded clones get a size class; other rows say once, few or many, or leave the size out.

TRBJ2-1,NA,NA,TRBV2,CASSGQASYNEQFF,TGTGCCAGCAGTGGACAGGCCTCCTACAATGAGCAGTTCTTC
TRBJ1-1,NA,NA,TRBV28,CASRQRNTEAFF,TGTGCCAGCAGACAGAGGAACACTGAAGCTTTCTTT
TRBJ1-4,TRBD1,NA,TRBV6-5,CASSYRGLNEKLFF,TGTGCCAGCAGTTACAGGGGGCTAAATGAAAAACTGTTTTTT
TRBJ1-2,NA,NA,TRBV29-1,CSVEGSAGYTF,TGCAGCGTTGAGGGGTCAGCTGGCTACACCTTC
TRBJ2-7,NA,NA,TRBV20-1,CSAGPGGSYEQYF,TGCAGTGCTGGCCCCGGCGGGTCCTACGAGCAGTACTTC
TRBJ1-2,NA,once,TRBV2,CASTLTPTNYGYTF,TGTGCCAGCACCCTGACACCGACTAACTATGGCTACACCTTC
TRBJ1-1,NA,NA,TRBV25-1,CASNSQGTEAFF,TGTGCCAGCAACTCACAGGGAACTGAAGCTTTCTTT
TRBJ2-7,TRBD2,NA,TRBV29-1,CSVVTLADLYEQYF,TGCAGCGTAGTTACCCTAGCGGATCTTTACGAGCAGTACTTC
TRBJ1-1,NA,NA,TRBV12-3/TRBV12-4,CASRLGNTEAFF,TGTGCCAGCCGTCTCGGTAACACTGAAGCTTTCTTT
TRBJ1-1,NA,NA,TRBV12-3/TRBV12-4,CASTLLRPGNTEAFF,TGTGCCAGCACCCTCCTTAGGCCCGGAAACACTGAAGCTTTCTTT
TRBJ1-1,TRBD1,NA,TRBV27,CASSFGTGKIEAFF,TGTGCCAGCAGTTTCGGGACAGGGAAAATTGAAGCTTTCTTT
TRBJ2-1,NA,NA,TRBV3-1,CASSVKARGAGSSEQFF,TGTGCCAGCAGCGTCAAGGCTAGGGGGGCCGGGAGCAGTGAGCAGTTCTTC
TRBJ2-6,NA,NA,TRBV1,CTSSHGGTSGANVLTF,TGCACCAGCAGCCATGGCGGGACCTCTGGGGCCAACGTCCTGACTTTC
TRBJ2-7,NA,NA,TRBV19,CASRSQEGGGEPYEQYF,TGTGCCAGTAGATCCCAGGAGGGGGGCGGTGAGCCCTACGAGCAGTACTTC
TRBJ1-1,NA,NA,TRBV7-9,CASSPNSAAEAFF,TGTGCCAGCAGCCCCAATAGTGCGGCTGAAGCTTTCTTT
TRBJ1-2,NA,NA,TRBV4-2,CASSQEAANYGYTF,TGTGCCAGCAGCCAAGAGGCGGCTAACTATGGCTACACCTTC
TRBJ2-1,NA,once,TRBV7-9,CASTRGRPINEQFF,TGTGCCAGCACCCGGGGCCGGCCCATTAATGAGCAGTTCTTC
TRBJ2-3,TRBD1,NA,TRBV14,CASSQRFGQGRADTQYF,TGTGCCAGCAGCCAGCGATTTGGACAGGGTCGAGCAGATACGCAGTATTTT
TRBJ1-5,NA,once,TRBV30,CAWSVPPWEGSNQPQHF,TGTGCCTGGAGTGTACCGCCGTGGGAGGGGAGCAATCAGCCCCAGCATTTT
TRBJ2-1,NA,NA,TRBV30,CAWSLGNDRVQFF,TGTGCCTGGAGTCTGGGGAATGATCGCGTGCAGTTCTTC
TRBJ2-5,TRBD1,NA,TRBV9,CASSVVGTGGLQTQYF,TGTGCCAGCAGCGTAGTGGGGACAGGGGGCTTACAGACCCAGTACTTC
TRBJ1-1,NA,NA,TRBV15,CATNPTRGTEAFF,TGTGCCACCAACCCCACGAGGGGAACTGAAGCTTTCTTT
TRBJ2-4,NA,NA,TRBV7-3,CASSQTGNINIQYF,TGTGCCAGCAGCCAGACAGGAAATATAAACATTCAGTACTTC
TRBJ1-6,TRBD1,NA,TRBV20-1,CSAQQGGRSNSPLHF,TGCAGTGCCCAACAGGGGGGACGTTCGAATTCACCCCTCCACTTT
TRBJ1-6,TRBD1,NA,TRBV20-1,CSARDMDRSSYNSPLHF,TGCAGTGCTAGAGATATGGACAGGAGCTCCTATAATTCACCCCTCCACTTT
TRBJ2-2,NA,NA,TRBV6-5,CASRENGELFF,TGTGCCAGCAGAGAGAACGGGGAGCTGTTTTTT
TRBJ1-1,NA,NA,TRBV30,CAWSREMNTEAFF,TGTGCCTGGAGTCGGGAGATGAACACTGAAGCTTTCTTT
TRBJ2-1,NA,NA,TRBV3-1,CASSQGGVSYNEQFF,TGTGCCAGCAGCCAAGGGGGGGTCTCCTACAATGAGCAGTTCTTC
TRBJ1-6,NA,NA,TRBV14,CASSQGLNNSPLHF,TGTGCCAGCAGCCAAGGACTGAATAATTCACCCCTCCACTTT
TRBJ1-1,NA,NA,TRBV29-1,CSLDATGGNTEAFF,TGCAGCCTCGACGCCACGGGGGGCAACACTGAAGCTTTCTTT
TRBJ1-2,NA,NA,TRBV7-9,CASSLGLGGYTF,TGTGCCAGCAGCTTAGGTCTCGGTGGCTACACCTTC
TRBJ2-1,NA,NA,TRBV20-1,CSARVGLYNEQFF,TGCAGTGCTAGAGTAGGGCTCTACAATGAGCAGTTCTTC
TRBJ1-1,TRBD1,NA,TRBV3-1,CASSRGTDNTEAFF,TGTGCCAGCAGCCGGGGGACAGATAACACTGAAGCTTTCTTT
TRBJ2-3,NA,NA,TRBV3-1,CASSQSDRSNTQYF,TGTGCCAGCAGCCAATCAGACCGGAGCAATACGCAGTATTTT
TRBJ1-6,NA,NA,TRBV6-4,CASSALPGNGSPLHF,TGTGCCAGCAGTGCCCTACCGGGTAATGGGTCACCCCTCCACTTT
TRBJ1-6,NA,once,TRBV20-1,CSASAVEARNSPLHF,TGCAGTGCTAGTGCTGTTGAGGCCCGCAATTCACCCCTCCACTTT
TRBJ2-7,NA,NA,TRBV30,CAWSDWGIQGSPYEQYF,TGTGCCTGGAGTGACTGGGGCATACAGGGCAGCCCTTACGAGCAGTACTTC
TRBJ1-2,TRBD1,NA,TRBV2,CAGIEGQGAGYTF,TGTGCCGGAATCGAGGGACAGGGGGCAGGCTACACCTTC
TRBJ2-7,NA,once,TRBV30,CAWSGRGAILEQYF,TGTGCCTGGAGTGGCCGGGGGGCGATCCTCGAGCAGTACTTC
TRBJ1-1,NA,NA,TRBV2,CASSLEFMNTEAFF,TGTGCCAGCAGTTTAGAGTTTATGAACACTGAAGCTTTCTTT